This T cell receptor (beta chain) came from a study of T cell responses to AZD1222 COVID-19 vaccine. Comment on this clone: Antigen unknown. An end of the junction differs from the germline gene, which may be a read error.

Findings of the study overall: The sample set comprised mostly white British donors with more females, and clonal diversity was possibly underestimated. Repertoires were sampled only after the peak T cell response. Targets within unmutated variant regions were reportedly found for nearly half of spike-specific TCRs.

Here immunoSEQ multiplex PCR was the method, and the copy in TCRdb shows in-frame clones only, minus some. The sample has 120,000 or so clones; roughly 86% are singletons. Germline CDR1 SGHRS, CDR2 YFSETQ. The CDR3 covers 15 residues. Sequenced material: peripheral blood, taken on day 0 of AZD1222 vaccination. The chain has TRBV5-1 and TRBJ1-3; 7 positions match TRBD1. The receptor's source is an adult in good health. CDR3 nucleotide sequence: TGCGCCATCAGCTTGGCGACAGGGCAAGGAAACACCATATATTTT. This sequence encodes CAISLATGQGNTIYF.